The 10 T cell receptor beta chains listed next were all sequenced from one sample in a study of spatial heterogeneity in lung cancer. Study-level findings and limits: Tumor mutation count correlated with how many alpha and beta TCRs expanded intratumorally.

TCRdb re-derived calls from the 5' RACE reads in MiXCR, one entry per CDR3 protein. The repertoire consists of a few thousand distinct CDR3 sequences, with over 4% occurring once and the leading ten covering around 25%. Time point reported: sample taken at primary tumor resection. Which antigens these TCRs recognize remains unknown. The sequencing here drew on lung tumor tissue, taken at surgery. Receptors were obtained from a male donor with early-stage non-small cell lung cancer.

This clonotype was observed many times. The gene calls are TRBV20-1 and TRBJ2-3, with D hard to call. Germline V lookup: CDR1 DFQATT, CDR2 SNEGSKA (reference sequence). V lost 5 bases and J 4 bases, leaving 16 bases between the germline ends. The CDR3 sequence is 14 residues long. The CDR3 protein is CSAWTEGSPDTQYF. The CDR3 DNA follows: TGCAGTGCTTGGACGGAAGGGTCCCCAGATACGCAGTATTTT.

This clonotype has at least ten counts. The chain employs TRBV12-3 or TRBV12-4 and TRBJ1-2; 7 bases are a match to TRBD1. This CDR3 is built from 14 residues. With V trimmed by 4 bases and J by 1 base, 3 bases remained unmatched. CDR3 bases: TGTGCCAGCAGTTCTGACAGGGTTAACTATGGCTACACCTTC. This gives the protein CASSSDRVNYGYTF.

This clonotype was observed at least ten times. This chain links TRBV6-5 with TRBJ2-3; D is uncertain. There are 13 residues in the CDR3. The germline CDR1 and CDR2 sequences are MNHEY and SVGAGI. V lost 2 bases to trimming and J lost 5 bases, with 8 bases between them. The CDR3: CASSYPERDTQYF. CDR3 DNA: TGTGCCAGCAGTTACCCAGAACGAGATACGCAGTATTTT.

This clonotype was observed a few times. The rearrangement links TRBV6-1 to TRBJ1-1, with D perhaps matching TRBD1 (5 bases). V lost 6 bases and J lost 0, with 11 bases in between. The CDR3 runs to 14 residues. Germline CDR1 reads MNHNS; CDR2 reads SASEGT. The CDR3 region has the DNA TGTGCCAGCAGCCCGGGACGTATGAACACTGAAGCTTTCTTT. It encodes CASSPGRMNTEAFF.

This clonotype has ten or more counts. This chain connects TRBV27 to TRBJ2-1, with TRBD2 matching 9 bases. J lost 8 bases, V lost 5 bases, and 7 bases had no gene match. The V gene's germline CDR1 is MNHEY and CDR2 SMNVEV (reference sequence). The CDR3 contains 14 residues. The CDR3 reads CASSPSSGIHEQFF. Here the CDR3 DNA reads TGTGCCAGCAGTCCTTCTAGCGGGATCCATGAGCAGTTCTTC.

This clonotype occurred many times. The chain recombines TRBV20-1 with TRBJ2-1; perhaps TRBD2 as D (7 bases). V was cut by 6 bases and J by 7 bases, with 19 bases left in between. Germline V gene sequence: CDR1 DFQATT, CDR2 SNEGSKA (reference sequence). This CDR3 contains 14 residues. The CDR3 region is CSAERGGVRNEQFF. CDR3 nucleotide sequence: TGCAGTGCCGAGAGAGGGGGGGTGAGAAATGAGCAGTTCTTC.

This clonotype has at least ten counts. V gene TRBV18 combines with J gene TRBJ1-4; D is perhaps TRBD1 (5 bases). The germline V gene has CDR1 KGHSH and CDR2 LQKENI. The CDR3 loop spans 14 amino acids. Trimming took 3 bases from V and 8 from J, leaving 13 bases between them. CDR3 in DNA: TGTGCCAGCTCACCCCGTGGCGGACAAGAAAAACTGTTTTTT. Translating it yields CASSPRGGQEKLFF.

This clonotype is medium-sized in the sample. The CDR3: CASSEGAGNQPQHF. CDR3 coding DNA: TGTGCCAGCAGTGAAGGGGCGGGGAATCAGCCCCAGCATTTT. The chain is built from TRBV25-1 and TRBJ1-5, with D maybe TRBD1 (5 bases). The V end was cut by 2 bases, the J end by 4 bases, with 9 bases between. Germline V gene lookup returns CDR1 MGHDK and CDR2 SYGVNS. The CDR3 extends over 14 amino acids.

This clonotype is medium-sized in the sample. The chain has TRBV20-1 and TRBJ2-3; 10 nucleotides line up with TRBD2. Germline assignment: CDR1 DFQATT and CDR2 SNEGSKA (reference sequence). V shed 1 base and J 7 bases; nucleotides not matched to a gene: 5. The CDR3 has 14 residues. The CDR3 DNA reads as TGCAGTGCTAGAGCCAGCGGGGGGGATTATACGCAGTATTTT. Its translation: CSARASGGDYTQYF.

This clonotype is labeled as medium-sized. The chain has TRBV7-3 and TRBJ1-6; maybe TRBD1 (6 bases). Trimming cost V 2 bases and J 7 bases, with 12 bases left between them. Germline V gene lookup returns CDR1 SGHTA and CDR2 FQGTGA. This CDR3 is 15 amino acids long. As DNA, the CDR3 is TGTGCCAGCAGCTTATTGGCAGGGACAAATTCACCCCTCCACTTT. Encoded protein: CASSLLAGTNSPLHF. Combining the CDR3 with reference TRBV7-3 and TRBJ1-6 gives the whole variable domain GAGVSQTPSNKVTEKGKYVELRCDPISGHTALYWYRQSLGQGPEFLIYFQGTGAADDSGLPNDRFFAVRPEGSVSTLKIQRTERGDSAVYLCASSLLAGTNSPLHFGNGTRLTVT.